These 3 T cell receptor beta chains originate from one sample sequenced in a study of control samples from healthy donors and cancer patients. The repertoire was sequenced with immunoSEQ multiplex PCR; TCRdb's copy has only in-frame clones and lacks some. The sample records under 80,000 clones, approximately 94% being singletons. The sample was blood. Every receptor here comes from a woman in her 30s in good health.

The rearrangement joins TRBV5-1 to TRBJ1-2; 10 nucleotides match TRBD1. The germline CDR1 and CDR2 sequences are SGHRS and YFSETQ. V lost 4 bases to trimming and J lost 8 bases; unmatched junction nucleotides: 8. This CDR3 is 14 amino acids long. CDR3 sequence: CASSLGGTGVGYTF. CDR3 bases: TGCGCCAGCAGCCTTGGAGGGACAGGGGTCGGCTACACCTTC.

CDR3 amino acids: CASKGVGGKYEQYF. The CDR3 DNA reads TGTGCCAGTAAGGGGGTGGGAGGGAAATACGAGCAGTACTTC. The rearrangement joins TRBV28 to TRBJ2-7; tentatively, D is TRBD2 (7 bases). The V end lost 9 bases, the J end lost 4 bases, and 19 bases lay between the germline ends. Germline loops: CDR1 MDHEN, CDR2 SYDVKM. The CDR3 has 14 residues.

The DNA for the CDR3 is TGTGCCAGCAGCTTAACAGGGAATTCCTACAATGAGCAGTTCTTC. This translates into CASSLTGNSYNEQFF. V and J are TRBV7-3 and TRBJ2-1, with D unresolved. CDR1 and CDR2 from the germline V gene are SGHTA and FQGTGA. The germline V and J ends were trimmed by 0 bases and 1 base, with 7 bases remaining between them. This CDR3 is built from 15 residues.